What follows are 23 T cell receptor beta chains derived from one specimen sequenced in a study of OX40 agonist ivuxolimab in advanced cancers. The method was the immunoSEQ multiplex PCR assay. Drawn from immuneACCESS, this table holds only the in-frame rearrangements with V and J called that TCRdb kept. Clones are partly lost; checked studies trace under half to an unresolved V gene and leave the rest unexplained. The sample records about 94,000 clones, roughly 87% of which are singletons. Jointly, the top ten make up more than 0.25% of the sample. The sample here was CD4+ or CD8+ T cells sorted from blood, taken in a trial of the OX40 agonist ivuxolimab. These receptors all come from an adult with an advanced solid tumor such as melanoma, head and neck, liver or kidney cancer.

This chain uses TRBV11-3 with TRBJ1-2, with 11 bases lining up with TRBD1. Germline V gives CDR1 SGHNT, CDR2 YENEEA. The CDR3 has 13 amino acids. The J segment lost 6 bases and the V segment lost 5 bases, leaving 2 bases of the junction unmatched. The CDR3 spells CASSGTGGDGYTF. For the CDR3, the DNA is TGTGCCAGCAGCGGGACAGGGGGGGATGGCTACACCTTC.

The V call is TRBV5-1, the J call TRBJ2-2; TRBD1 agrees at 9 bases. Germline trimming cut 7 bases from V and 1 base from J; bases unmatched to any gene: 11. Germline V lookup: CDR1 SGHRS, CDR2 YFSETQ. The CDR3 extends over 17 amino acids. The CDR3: CASHPGQGSGNTGELFF. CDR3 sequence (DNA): TGCGCCAGCCACCCGGGACAGGGATCGGGGAACACCGGGGAGCTGTTTTTT. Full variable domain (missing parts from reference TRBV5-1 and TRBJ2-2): KAGVTQTPRYLIKTRGQQVTLSCSPISGHRSVSWYQQTPGQGLQFLFEYFSETQRNKGNFPGRFSGRQFSNSRSEMNVSTLELGDSALYLCASHPGQGSGNTGELFFGEGSRLTVL.

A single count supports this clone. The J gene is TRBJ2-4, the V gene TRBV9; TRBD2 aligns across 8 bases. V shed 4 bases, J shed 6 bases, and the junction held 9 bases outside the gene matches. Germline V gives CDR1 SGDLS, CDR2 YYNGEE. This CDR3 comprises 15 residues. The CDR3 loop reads CASSPTSGTRNIQYF. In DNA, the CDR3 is TGTGCCAGCAGCCCAACCTCCGGGACTAGAAACATTCAGTACTTC.

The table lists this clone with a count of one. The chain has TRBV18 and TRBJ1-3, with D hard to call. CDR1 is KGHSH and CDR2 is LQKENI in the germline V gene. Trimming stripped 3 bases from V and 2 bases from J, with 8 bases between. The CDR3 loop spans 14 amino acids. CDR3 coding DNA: TGTGCCAGCTCACCCCGCCAGGCTGGAAACACCATATATTTT. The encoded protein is CASSPRQAGNTIYF.

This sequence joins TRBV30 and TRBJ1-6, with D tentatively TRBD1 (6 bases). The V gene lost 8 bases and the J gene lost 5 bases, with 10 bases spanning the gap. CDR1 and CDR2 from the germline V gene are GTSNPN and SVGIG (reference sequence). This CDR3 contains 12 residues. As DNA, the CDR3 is TGTGCCCAGGGGCTGAATAATTCACCCCTCCACTTT. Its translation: CAQGLNNSPLHF.

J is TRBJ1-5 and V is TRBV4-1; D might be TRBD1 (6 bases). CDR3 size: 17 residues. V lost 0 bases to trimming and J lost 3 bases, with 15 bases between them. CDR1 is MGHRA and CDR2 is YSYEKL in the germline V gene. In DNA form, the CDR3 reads TGCGCCAGCAGCCAAGACAGGGGTAGTTGGGACAATCAGCCCCAGCATTTT. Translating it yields CASSQDRGSWDNQPQHF.

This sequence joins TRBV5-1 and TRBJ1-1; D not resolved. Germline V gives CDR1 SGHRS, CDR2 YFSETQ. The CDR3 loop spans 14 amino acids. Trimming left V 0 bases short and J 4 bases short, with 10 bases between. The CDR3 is CASSLAGSSTEAFF. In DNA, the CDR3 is TGCGCCAGCAGCTTGGCCGGCTCTTCCACTGAAGCTTTCTTT. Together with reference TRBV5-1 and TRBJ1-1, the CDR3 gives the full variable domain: KAGVTQTPRYLIKTRGQQVTLSCSPISGHRSVSWYQQTPGQGLQFLFEYFSETQRNKGNFPGRFSGRQFSNSRSEMNVSTLELGDSALYLCASSLAGSSTEAFFGQGTRLTVV.

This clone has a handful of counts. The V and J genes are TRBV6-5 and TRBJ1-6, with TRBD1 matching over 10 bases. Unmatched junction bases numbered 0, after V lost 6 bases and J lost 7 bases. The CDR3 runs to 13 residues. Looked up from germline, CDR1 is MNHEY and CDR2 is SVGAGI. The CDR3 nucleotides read TGTGCCAGCAGGGGACAGGGGAATTCACCCCTCCACTTT. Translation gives CASRGQGNSPLHF.

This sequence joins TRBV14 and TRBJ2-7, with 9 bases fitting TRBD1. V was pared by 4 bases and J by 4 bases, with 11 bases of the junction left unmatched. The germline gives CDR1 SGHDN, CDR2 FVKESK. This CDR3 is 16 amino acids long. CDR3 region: CASSPPRQGGSYEQYF. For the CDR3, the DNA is TGTGCCAGCAGCCCACCACGACAGGGGGGGTCTTACGAGCAGTACTTC.

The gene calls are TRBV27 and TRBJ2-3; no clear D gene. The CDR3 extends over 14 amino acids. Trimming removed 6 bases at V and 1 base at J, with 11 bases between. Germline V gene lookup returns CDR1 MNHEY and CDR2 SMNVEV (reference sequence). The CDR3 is CASRTHGRTDTQYF. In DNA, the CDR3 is TGTGCCAGCAGAACGCACGGCCGCACAGATACGCAGTATTTT.

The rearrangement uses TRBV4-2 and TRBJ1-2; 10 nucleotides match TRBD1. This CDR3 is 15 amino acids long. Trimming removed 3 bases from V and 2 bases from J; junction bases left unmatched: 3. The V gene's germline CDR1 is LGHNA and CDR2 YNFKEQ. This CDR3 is CASSQDRGANYGYTF. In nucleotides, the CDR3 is TGTGCCAGCAGCCAGGACAGGGGGGCGAACTATGGCTACACCTTC.

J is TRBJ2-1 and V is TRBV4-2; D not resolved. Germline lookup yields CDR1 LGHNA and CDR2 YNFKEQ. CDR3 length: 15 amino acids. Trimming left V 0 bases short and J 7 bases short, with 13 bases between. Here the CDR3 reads CASSQDSPLWNEQFF. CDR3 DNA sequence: TGTGCCAGCAGCCAAGACAGTCCCCTGTGGAATGAGCAGTTCTTC.

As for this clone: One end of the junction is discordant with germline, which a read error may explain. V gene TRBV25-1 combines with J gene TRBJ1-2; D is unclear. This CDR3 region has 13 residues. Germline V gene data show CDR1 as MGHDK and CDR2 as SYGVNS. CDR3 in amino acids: CASSDPPDYGYTF. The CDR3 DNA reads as TGTGCCAGTAGTGACCCCCCCGACTATGGCTACACCTTC.

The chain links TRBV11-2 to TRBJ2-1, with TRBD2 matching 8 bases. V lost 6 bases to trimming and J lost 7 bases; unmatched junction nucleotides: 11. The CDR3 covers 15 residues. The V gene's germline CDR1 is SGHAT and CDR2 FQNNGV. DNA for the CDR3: TGTGCCAGCAGTTTCGGACTAGCCTGGGGGAATGAGCAGTTCTTC. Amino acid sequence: CASSFGLAWGNEQFF.

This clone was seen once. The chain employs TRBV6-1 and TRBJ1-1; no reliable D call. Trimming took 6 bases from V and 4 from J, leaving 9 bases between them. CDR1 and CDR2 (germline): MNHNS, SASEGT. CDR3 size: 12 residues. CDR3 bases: TGTGCCAGCAGCGTACAGAGCACTGAAGCTTTCTTT. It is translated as CASSVQSTEAFF.

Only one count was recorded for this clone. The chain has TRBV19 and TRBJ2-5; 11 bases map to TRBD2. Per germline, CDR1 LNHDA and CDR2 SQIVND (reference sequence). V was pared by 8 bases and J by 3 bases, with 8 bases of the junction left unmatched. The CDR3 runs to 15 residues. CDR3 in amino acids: CASAGILAGEETQYF. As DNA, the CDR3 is TGTGCCAGTGCGGGGATACTAGCGGGGGAAGAGACCCAGTACTTC.

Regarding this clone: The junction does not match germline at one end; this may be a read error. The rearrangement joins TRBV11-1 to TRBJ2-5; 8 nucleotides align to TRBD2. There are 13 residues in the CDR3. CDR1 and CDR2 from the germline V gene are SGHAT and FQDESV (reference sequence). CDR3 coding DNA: TGTGCCAGCAGCGTAGCGGGAAAAGAGACCCAGTACTTC. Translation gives CASSVAGKETQYF.

Written as DNA, the CDR3 is TGCGCCAGCAGACGCGCAGGGGGCGCGGATGAAAAACTGTTTTTT. Residues: CASRRAGGADEKLFF. The chain joins TRBV5-1 to TRBJ1-4, with 8 bases that match TRBD1. Losses at the gene ends were 5 bases for V and 6 bases for J; bases not matched to a gene: 9. Germline V lookup: CDR1 SGHRS, CDR2 YFSETQ. The CDR3 has 15 amino acids.

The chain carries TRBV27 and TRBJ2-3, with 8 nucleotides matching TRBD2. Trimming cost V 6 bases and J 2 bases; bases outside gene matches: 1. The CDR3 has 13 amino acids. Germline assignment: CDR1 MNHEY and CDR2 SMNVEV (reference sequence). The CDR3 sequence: CASRAGVTDTQYF. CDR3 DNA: TGTGCCAGCAGAGCGGGGGTCACAGATACGCAGTATTTT.

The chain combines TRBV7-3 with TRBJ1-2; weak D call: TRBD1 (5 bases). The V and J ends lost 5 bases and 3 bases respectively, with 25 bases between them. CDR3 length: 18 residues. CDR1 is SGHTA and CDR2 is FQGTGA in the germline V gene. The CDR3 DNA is TGTGCCAGCAGCCCACAAAGCGGGACTGGACGGAGGTACTATGGCTACACCTTC. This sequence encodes CASSPQSGTGRRYYGYTF. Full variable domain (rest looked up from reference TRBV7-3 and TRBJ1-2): GAGVSQTPSNKVTEKGKYVELRCDPISGHTALYWYRQSLGQGPEFLIYFQGTGAADDSGLPNDRFFAVRPEGSVSTLKIQRTERGDSAVYLCASSPQSGTGRRYYGYTFGSGTRLTVV.

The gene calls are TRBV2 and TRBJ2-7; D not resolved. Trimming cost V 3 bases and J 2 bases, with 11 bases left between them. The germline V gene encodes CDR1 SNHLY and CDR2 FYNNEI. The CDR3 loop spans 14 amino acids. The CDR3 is CASSDVQRTYEQYF. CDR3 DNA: TGTGCCAGCAGTGATGTGCAGCGAACCTACGAGCAGTACTTC.

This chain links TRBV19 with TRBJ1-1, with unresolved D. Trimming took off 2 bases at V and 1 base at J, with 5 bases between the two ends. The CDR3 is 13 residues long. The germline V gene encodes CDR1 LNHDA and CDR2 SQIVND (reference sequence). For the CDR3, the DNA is TGTGCCAGTAGTATACCGCGGAACACTGAAGCTTTCTTT. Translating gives CASSIPRNTEAFF.

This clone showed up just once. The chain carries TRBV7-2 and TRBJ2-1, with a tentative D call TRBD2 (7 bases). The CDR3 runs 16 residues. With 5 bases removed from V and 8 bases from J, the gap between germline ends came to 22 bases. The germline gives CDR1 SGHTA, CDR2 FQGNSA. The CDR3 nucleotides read TGTGCCAGCAGCATCTCGGGGGGCTCGAACGTCGATGAGCAGTTCTTC. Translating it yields CASSISGGSNVDEQFF.